Listed here are 26 T cell receptor beta chains from one sample, sequenced in a study of blood T cell repertoires in COVID-19. TCRdb's table, derived via immunoSEQ multiplex PCR, lists solely in-frame clones and lacks some. This table has 45,000 to 70,000 clones, 70% to 90% appearing once. Specimen: peripheral blood. The origin of the receptors is an older woman with active COVID-19.

V usage is TRBV5-6 and J usage is TRBJ1-2; D unclear. The CDR3 consists of 14 residues. Trimming took off 4 bases at V and 5 bases at J, with 15 bases between the two ends. Germline CDR1 is SGHDT and CDR2 is YYEEEE. The CDR3 sequence: CASSLGLLLYGYTF. The CDR3 coding sequence is TGTGCCAGCAGCCTGGGTCTACTCCTTTATGGCTACACCTTC.

The V call is TRBV27, the J call TRBJ1-5, with TRBD1 identical over 9 bases. Trimming cost V 5 bases and J 0 bases; bases outside gene matches: 5. The CDR3 extends over 16 amino acids. Germline CDR1 reads MNHEY; CDR2 reads SMNVEV (reference sequence). CDR3: CASSRTGVYSNQPQHF. As DNA, the CDR3 is TGTGCCAGCAGTCGGACAGGGGTTTATAGCAATCAGCCCCAGCATTTT.

The chain uses TRBV2 and TRBJ1-6, with TRBD1 matching over 7 bases. CDR1 SNHLY and CDR2 FYNNEI come from the germline V gene. The CDR3 is 12 amino acids. With V trimmed by 5 bases and J by 14 bases, 6 bases remained unmatched. The CDR3 DNA reads as TGTGCCAGCAGTAGGGACAGCCCATCCCTCCACTTT. This sequence encodes CASSRDSPSLHF.

The rearrangement links TRBV7-9 to TRBJ1-6; the match to TRBD1 covers 9 bases. CDR3 length: 14 amino acids. CDR1 is SEHNR and CDR2 is FQNEAQ in the germline V gene (reference sequence). Unmatched junction bases numbered 4, after V lost 6 bases and J lost 7 bases. The CDR3 DNA sequence: TGTGCCAGCAGTACGGGACAGGGAAATTCACCCCTCCACTTT. Translation: CASSTGQGNSPLHF. Full variable domain (outside the CDR3, taken from reference TRBV7-9 and TRBJ1-6): DTGVSQNPRHKITKRGQNVTFRCDPISEHNRLYWYRQTLGQGPEFLTYFQNEAQLEKSRLLSDRFSAERPKGSFSTLEIQRTEQGDSAMYLCASSTGQGNSPLHFGNGTRLTVT.

V and J are TRBV6-5 and TRBJ1-1, with D perhaps matching TRBD1 (6 bases). The length of the CDR3 is 11 residues. Germline V gene lookup returns CDR1 MNHEY and CDR2 SVGAGI. V lost 8 bases and J 10 bases, leaving 14 bases between the germline ends. In nucleotides, the CDR3 is TGTGCCAGCGGGGGCCCTGAAGGAGCTTTCTTT. It translates to CASGGPEGAFF.

The chain employs TRBV11-2 and TRBJ2-2, with D maybe TRBD2 (6 bases). CDR1 SGHAT and CDR2 FQNNGV come from the germline V gene. Trimming removed 11 bases at V and 0 bases at J, with 16 bases between. The CDR3 covers 15 residues. The CDR3 nucleotides read TGTGCCGCGGCCGGGACTCCCGCGAACACCGGGGAGCTGTTTTTT. Protein product: CAAAGTPANTGELFF.

This clone appeared once. This chain uses TRBV12-3 or TRBV12-4 with TRBJ2-2; D is unresolved. The CDR3 runs to 12 residues. Trimming shortened V by 6 bases and J by 3 bases, and 5 bases separated the two germline ends. CDR3 in DNA: TGTGCCAGCAGCTCCCACACCGGGGAGCTGTTTTTT. It is translated as CASSSHTGELFF.

V gene TRBV7-8 combines with J gene TRBJ2-7; 7 bases fit TRBD1. The CDR3 sequence is 17 residues long. Germline V lookup: CDR1 SGHVS, CDR2 FQNEAQ. V lost 4 bases and J lost 3; bases outside the gene matches: 15. CDR3 region: CASSSLSGTGAGYEQYF. The DNA of the CDR3 is TGTGCCAGCAGCTCCCTCTCGGGTACAGGGGCAGGCTACGAGCAGTACTTC.

The chain recombines TRBV7-2 with TRBJ1-5; D not certain. The germline V and J ends were trimmed by 3 bases and 7 bases, with 7 bases remaining between them. The CDR3 has 12 residues. The germline V gene encodes CDR1 SGHTA and CDR2 FQGNSA. The CDR3 is CASSFPSQPQHF. Written as DNA, the CDR3 is TGTGCCAGCAGCTTTCCCTCCCAGCCCCAGCATTTT. Combining the CDR3 with reference TRBV7-2 and TRBJ1-5 gives the whole variable domain GAGVSQSPSNKVTEKGKDVELRCDPISGHTALYWYRQSLGQGLEFLIYFQGNSAPDKSGLPSDRFSAERTGGSVSTLTIQRTQQEDSAVYLCASSFPSQPQHFGDGTRLSIL.

This clone was counted once. This chain links TRBV18 with TRBJ1-2; weak D call: TRBD1 (5 bases). Germline CDR1 is KGHSH and CDR2 is LQKENI. The CDR3 is 15 amino acids. V was clipped by 6 bases and J by 4 bases, with 18 bases between them. The CDR3 region is CASSTRGKGGYGYTF. The CDR3 nucleotides are TGTGCCAGCTCTACCCGGGGGAAGGGTGGCTATGGCTACACCTTC.

The chain combines TRBV7-6 with TRBJ1-4, with a possible D match to TRBD1 (5 bases). Germline values: CDR1 SGHVS, CDR2 FNYEAQ. V was pared by 6 bases and J by 1 base, with 12 bases between. This CDR3 region has 15 residues. This CDR3 is CASSRQPGTNEKLFF. The DNA of the CDR3 is TGTGCCAGCAGTCGACAGCCCGGAACTAATGAAAAACTGTTTTTT.

The rearrangement joins TRBV6-6 to TRBJ2-5; no firm D call. Germline assignment: CDR1 MNHNY and CDR2 SVGAGI (reference sequence). The CDR3 loop spans 12 amino acids. CDR3 DNA: TGTGCTACAGCATTGGCTCAAGAGACCCAGTACTTC. Translating gives CATALAQETQYF.

The chain is built from TRBV11-2 and TRBJ2-5, with TRBD1 matching over 10 bases. Germline V gene sequence: CDR1 SGHAT, CDR2 FQNNGV. V lost 6 bases to trimming and J lost 1 base; unmatched junction nucleotides: 14. The CDR3 consists of 18 residues. In nucleotides, the CDR3 is TGTGCCAGCAGTGAACAAGACAGGGGGCGAGATCTCCAAGAGACCCAGTACTTC. Amino acids: CASSEQDRGRDLQETQYF.

The chain combines TRBV5-4 with TRBJ2-5; 8 bases match TRBD2. V was clipped by 2 bases and J by 2 bases; unmatched bases: 8. In germline, CDR1 is SGHNT, CDR2 YYREEE (reference sequence). This CDR3 has 16 amino acids. CDR3 in amino acids: CASSLGTSSSQETQYF. The CDR3 coding sequence is TGTGCCAGCAGCTTAGGGACTAGTTCCTCTCAAGAGACCCAGTACTTC.

The chain employs TRBV18 and TRBJ2-3, with D unresolved. CDR3 size: 17 residues. V dropped 4 bases and J dropped 3 bases, with 20 bases sitting between them. The V gene's germline CDR1 is KGHSH and CDR2 LQKENI. CDR3 sequence reads: CASSLKTTLAETDTQYF. The CDR3 nucleotides are TGTGCCAGCTCACTAAAGACAACGCTCGCCGAAACAGATACGCAGTATTTT.

This clone showed up just a few times. This chain links TRBV6-5 with TRBJ1-2, with 7 nucleotides matching TRBD1. The CDR3 has 15 amino acids. Germline CDR1 MNHEY, CDR2 SVGAGI. The J segment lost 7 bases and the V segment lost 6 bases, leaving 14 bases of the junction unmatched. The CDR3, as DNA: TGTGCCAGCAGCCACACTTGGGACAGCGGACCTGGCTACACCTTC. This sequence encodes CASSHTWDSGPGYTF.

The rearrangement uses TRBV30 and TRBJ2-3, with 7 bases identical to TRBD2. The CDR3 consists of 15 residues. The trim removed 0 bases at V and 5 bases at J, leaving 8 bases unmatched. Germline CDR1 and CDR2: GTSNPN and SVGIG (reference sequence). CDR3 sequence: CAWSVLLSGGDTQYF. CDR3 bases: TGTGCCTGGAGTGTACTCCTGTCGGGGGGAGATACGCAGTATTTT.

As regards this clone: Mismatch with germline at one junction end may stem from a read error. The J gene is TRBJ2-1, the V gene TRBV7-7; D is ambiguous. In germline, CDR1 is SSHAT, CDR2 FNYEAQ (reference sequence). The CDR3 is 15 amino acids. The chain's CDR3 is CASSLQFDSYNEQFF. In nucleotides, the CDR3 is TGTGCTAGCAGCTTACAGTTTGACTCCTACAATGAGCAGTTCTTC.

This sequence joins TRBV6-5 and TRBJ2-2; 9 bases are shared with TRBD1. The CDR3 contains 14 residues. J gave up 5 bases and V 5 bases, and 3 bases lay outside the gene matches. Germline lookup yields CDR1 MNHEY and CDR2 SVGAGI. The CDR3 bases are TGTGCCAGCAGTAACAGGGGGCCGACCGGGGAGCTGTTTTTT. Protein sequence: CASSNRGPTGELFF.

The J gene is TRBJ2-1, the V gene TRBV10-2; 9 bases are shared with TRBD2. The ends lost 5 bases at V and 5 bases at J; junction bases unmatched: 4. The CDR3 spans 14 residues. CDR1 WSHSY and CDR2 SAAADI come from the germline V gene. For the CDR3, the DNA is TGCGCCAGCAGTTGGACTAGCGCGGACAATGAGCAGTTCTTC. Protein product: CASSWTSADNEQFF.

The chain combines TRBV6-2 or TRBV6-3 with TRBJ2-3; D is unclear. The V and J ends lost 0 bases and 6 bases respectively, with 7 bases between them. Germline values: CDR1 MNHEY, CDR2 SVGEGT. The CDR3 contains 13 residues. The CDR3 sequence: CASSYSIGDTQYF. The CDR3 nucleotides read TGTGCCAGCAGTTACTCGATCGGGGATACGCAGTATTTT.

This clone appeared once. The chain uses TRBV7-8 and TRBJ1-1; tentative D call: TRBD1 (5 bases). CDR1 SGHVS and CDR2 FQNEAQ come from the germline V gene. V was cut by 1 base and J by 4 bases, with 10 bases left in between. The CDR3 loop spans 14 amino acids. CDR3 amino acids: CASSLEGRGTEAFF. The CDR3 DNA follows: TGTGCCAGCAGCTTAGAGGGGCGGGGCACTGAAGCTTTCTTT.

The chain joins TRBV2 to TRBJ1-1; D gene ambiguous. Germline V gives CDR1 SNHLY, CDR2 FYNNEI. V shed 1 base and J shed 0 bases, with 12 bases lying between them. The CDR3 extends over 16 amino acids. The DNA for the CDR3 is TGTGCCAGCAGTGAAGTAACAGTCGGAATGAACACTGAAGCTTTCTTT. It is translated as CASSEVTVGMNTEAFF.

The chain recombines TRBV5-1 with TRBJ2-1; possible D gene TRBD2, 7 bases. The CDR3 spans 15 residues. Trimming stripped 4 bases from V and 3 bases from J, with 14 bases between. Per germline, CDR1 SGHRS and CDR2 YFSETQ. The CDR3 region is CASSLGGGYYNEQFF. DNA of the CDR3: TGCGCCAGCAGCCTGGGCGGGGGCTACTACAATGAGCAGTTCTTC.

V gene TRBV7-3 combines with J gene TRBJ2-7; D possibly corresponds to TRBD1 (5 bases). In germline, CDR1 is SGHTA, CDR2 FQGTGA. The CDR3 has 12 amino acids. The germline V and J ends were trimmed by 1 base and 6 bases, with 7 bases remaining between them. Here the CDR3 DNA reads TGTGCCAGCAGCTTAAATCAGGGCGAGCAGTACTTC. This translates into CASSLNQGEQYF.

V usage is TRBV10-3 and J usage is TRBJ2-3, with TRBD1 identical over 10 bases. J was trimmed by 2 bases and V by 7 bases; bases with no gene match: 9. Per the germline V gene, CDR1 is ENHRY and CDR2 is SYGVKD. This CDR3 has 16 amino acids. CDR3 region: CAITARDRGPTDTQYF. DNA for the CDR3: TGTGCCATCACGGCCCGGGACAGGGGACCCACAGATACGCAGTATTTT.